The 8 T cell receptor beta chains reported below all come from one sample, sequenced in a study of T cell repertoires in cytomegalovirus infection. These receptors have no identified antigens. Using its own MiXCR run on the reads, TCRdb lists one record per CDR3 protein. The sample holds 57,000 or so distinct CDR3 sequences, about 33% seen once. Sequences were obtained from PBMCs, sequenced either directly or after in vitro stimulation (not recorded which). Receptors were obtained from a human donor in good health (CMV status not recorded). Some clones in this sample may be carry-over from other donors' samples.

This clonotype has a handful of counts. The chain uses TRBV28 and TRBJ2-5; 7 bases agree with TRBD1. Germline assignment: CDR1 MDHEN and CDR2 SYDVKM. With V trimmed by 6 bases and J by 2 bases, 6 bases remained unmatched. The CDR3 length is 14 residues. CDR3 protein: CASSQGDSQETQYF. The CDR3 DNA is TGTGCCAGCAGCCAAGGGGACAGTCAAGAGACCCAGTACTTC. Full variable domain (rest looked up from reference TRBV28 and TRBJ2-5): DVKVTQSSRYLVKRTGEKVFLECVQDMDHENMFWYRQDPGLGLRLIYFSYDVKMKEKGDIPEGYSVSREKKERFSLILESASTNQTSMYLCASSQGDSQETQYFGPGTRLLVL.

This chain joins TRBV29-1 and TRBJ1-2; no firm D call. The CDR3 sequence is 12 residues long. The V gene lost 7 bases and the J gene lost 4 bases, with 13 bases spanning the gap. Per the germline V gene, CDR1 is SQVTM and CDR2 is ANQGSEA. Here the CDR3 reads CSARGGLYGYTF. The CDR3 DNA reads as TGCAGCGCCCGCGGCGGGCTCTATGGCTACACCTTC.

This clonotype was seen only a few times. V gene TRBV6-1 combines with J gene TRBJ1-3; unclear D gene. The CDR3 spans 13 residues. Trimming shortened V by 4 bases and J by 0 bases, and 4 bases separated the two germline ends. The germline CDR1 and CDR2 sequences are MNHNS and SASEGT. In DNA form, the CDR3 reads TGTGCCAGCAGTGTCCTCTCTGGAAACACCATATATTTT. Encoded protein: CASSVLSGNTIYF.

This clonotype was counted between two and nine times. This chain connects TRBV5-1 to TRBJ2-7, with D hard to call. Germline V CDR1 and CDR2: SGHRS, YFSETQ. The CDR3 covers 15 residues. Trimming removed 4 bases from V and 7 bases from J, with 21 bases in between. CDR3 coding DNA: TGCGCCAGCAGCCCTGAGCGACGGTCCTTGGGAGAGCAGTACTTC. Translating gives CASSPERRSLGEQYF.

The chain joins TRBV2 to TRBJ2-1, with D possibly TRBD2 on 7 matching bases. The V end was cut by 6 bases, the J end by 4 bases, with 13 bases between. Per the germline V gene, CDR1 is SNHLY and CDR2 is FYNNEI. This CDR3 has 14 residues. In nucleotides, the CDR3 is TGTGCCAGCAGACGAGGGGGGGAGTACAATGAGCAGTTCTTC. Residues: CASRRGGEYNEQFF.

The chain has TRBV19 and TRBJ2-5; D may be TRBD2 (5 bases). The CDR3 has 14 amino acids. V was shortened by 4 bases and J by 7 bases, with 16 bases between the two germline ends. The germline gives CDR1 LNHDA, CDR2 SQIVND (reference sequence). The CDR3 sequence: CASSKVGPAGTQYF. In nucleotides, the CDR3 is TGTGCCAGTAGTAAGGTTGGGCCGGCGGGGACCCAGTACTTC.

Only one count was recorded for this clonotype. CDR3 protein: CASSDPWSAEQETQYF. Here the CDR3 DNA reads TGTGCCAGCAGTGACCCATGGTCGGCGGAACAAGAGACCCAGTACTTC. This sequence joins TRBV6-6 and TRBJ2-5; unclear D gene. This CDR3 spans 16 amino acids. Deletions cut 5 bases from V and 2 bases from J, with 18 bases between. CDR1 is MNHNY, CDR2 SVGAGI, per germline (reference sequence).

CDR3 bases: TGTGCCAGCAGCTTAATTCCAGGGAATGAGCAGTTCTTC. Amino acid sequence: CASSLIPGNEQFF. The chain carries TRBV7-4 and TRBJ2-1; D might be TRBD1 (5 bases). The CDR3 is made up of 13 amino acids. Looked up from germline, CDR1 is SGHVT and CDR2 is SQSDAQ. Trimming took 2 bases from V and 7 from J, leaving 9 bases between them.